The text below deals with one T cell receptor beta chain. The data stem from a study of T cell responses to AZD1222 COVID-19 vaccine. Study details: Recipients boosted at about 4 weeks or about 12 weeks are pooled.

Assay used: immunoSEQ multiplex PCR; TCRdb lists only in-frame clones, some missing. The sample has 100,000 or so clones, 86% seen once. This specimen was peripheral blood, taken on day 0 of AZD1222 vaccination. The TCR comes from an adult in good health.

The CDR3 DNA reads as TGTGCCACCAGTGATCACCGGGACAGGGCCTACAATGAGCAGTTCTTC. As protein: CATSDHRDRAYNEQFF. The V gene is TRBV24-1, the J gene TRBJ2-1, with 9 bases matching TRBD1. Germline V gene lookup returns CDR1 KGHDR and CDR2 SFDVKD. The CDR3 is 16 residues long. Germline trimming cut 3 bases from V and 2 bases from J; bases unmatched to any gene: 4.